The clone carrying this T cell receptor beta chain appeared many times. Its antigen is not identified. The sample belongs to a study of T-cell memory formation after mild COVID-19. Study findings and constraints: Cross-reactive memory seemingly joined, as some responding clones were found in pre-infection memory.

The CDR3 extends over 13 amino acids. Trimming stripped 6 bases from V and 0 bases from J, with 9 bases between. Germline CDR1 is SQVTM and CDR2 is ANQGSEA. MiXCR was run by TCRdb on the 5' RACE reads, yielding one entry per CDR3 protein. The table records 280,000 or so distinct CDR3 sequences, roughly 18% of them present only once. The gene calls are TRBV29-1 and TRBJ2-4; D call uncertain. The sample taken for sequencing was PBMCs or a T cell subset sorted from them (not recorded which). This clonotype originated in a man younger than 35 who had mild COVID-19 (a few samples of this study predate the infection). Cell type and time point are not known. The CDR3 DNA is TGCAGCGTGGGTGCCCTAGCCAAAAACATTCAGTACTTC. It translates to CSVGALAKNIQYF.